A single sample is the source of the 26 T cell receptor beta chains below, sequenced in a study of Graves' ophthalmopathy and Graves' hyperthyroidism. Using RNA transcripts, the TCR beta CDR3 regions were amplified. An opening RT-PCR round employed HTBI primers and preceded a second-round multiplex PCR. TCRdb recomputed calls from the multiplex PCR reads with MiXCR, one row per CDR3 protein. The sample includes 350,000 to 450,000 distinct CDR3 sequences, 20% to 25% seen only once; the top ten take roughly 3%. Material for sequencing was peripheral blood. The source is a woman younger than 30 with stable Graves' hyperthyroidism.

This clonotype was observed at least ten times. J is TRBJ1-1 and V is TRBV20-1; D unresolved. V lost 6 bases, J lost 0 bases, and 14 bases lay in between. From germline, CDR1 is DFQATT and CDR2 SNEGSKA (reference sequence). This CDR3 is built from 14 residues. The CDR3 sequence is CSASRWSMNTEAFF. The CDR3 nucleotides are TGCAGTGCAAGCCGGTGGTCCATGAACACTGAAGCTTTCTTT.

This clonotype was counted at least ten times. In DNA, the CDR3 is TGTGCCAGCAGCTTAGATCTTCGGCTTAACTATGGCTACACCTTC. Translating it yields CASSLDLRLNYGYTF. The J gene is TRBJ1-2, the V gene TRBV11-2; D is undetermined. This CDR3 has 15 residues. Germline V lookup: CDR1 SGHAT, CDR2 FQNNGV. V lost 0 bases and J lost 1, with 9 bases in between.

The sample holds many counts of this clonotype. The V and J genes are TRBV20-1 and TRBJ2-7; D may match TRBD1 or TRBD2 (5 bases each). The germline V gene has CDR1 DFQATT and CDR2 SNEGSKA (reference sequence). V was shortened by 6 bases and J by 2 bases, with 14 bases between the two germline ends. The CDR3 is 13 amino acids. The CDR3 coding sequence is TGCAGTGCCTTCGGGACGGAAGCCTACGAGCAGTACTTC. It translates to CSAFGTEAYEQYF.

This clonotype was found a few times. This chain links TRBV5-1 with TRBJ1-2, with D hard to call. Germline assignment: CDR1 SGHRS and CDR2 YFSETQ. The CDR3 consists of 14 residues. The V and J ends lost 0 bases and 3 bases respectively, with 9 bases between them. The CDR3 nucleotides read TGCGCCAGCAGCTTGGATCCAGAGTACTATGGCTACACCTTC. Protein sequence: CASSLDPEYYGYTF.

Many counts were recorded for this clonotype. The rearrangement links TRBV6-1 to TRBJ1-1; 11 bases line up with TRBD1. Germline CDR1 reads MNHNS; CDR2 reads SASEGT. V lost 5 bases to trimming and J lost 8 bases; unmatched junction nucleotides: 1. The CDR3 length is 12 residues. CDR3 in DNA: TGTGCCAGCAGTCGGACAGGGGGCGAAGCTTTCTTT. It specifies CASSRTGGEAFF.

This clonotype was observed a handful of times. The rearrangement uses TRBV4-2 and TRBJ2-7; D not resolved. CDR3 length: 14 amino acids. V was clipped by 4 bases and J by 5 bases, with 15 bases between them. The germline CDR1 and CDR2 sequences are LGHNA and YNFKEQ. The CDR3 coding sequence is TGTGCCAGCAGCCGAAACCGGCTTGGGGACGAGCAGTACTTC. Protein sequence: CASSRNRLGDEQYF.

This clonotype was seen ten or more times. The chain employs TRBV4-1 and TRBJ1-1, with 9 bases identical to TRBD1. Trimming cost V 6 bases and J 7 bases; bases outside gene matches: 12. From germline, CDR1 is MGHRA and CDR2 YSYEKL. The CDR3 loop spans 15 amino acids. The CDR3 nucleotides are TGCGCCAGCAGAGTCCGTCGGACAGGGGTTAATGAAGCTTTCTTT. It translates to CASRVRRTGVNEAFF.

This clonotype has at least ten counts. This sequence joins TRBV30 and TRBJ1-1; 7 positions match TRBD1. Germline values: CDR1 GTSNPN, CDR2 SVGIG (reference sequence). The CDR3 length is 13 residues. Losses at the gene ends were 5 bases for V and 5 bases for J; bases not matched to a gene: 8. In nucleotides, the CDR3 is TGTGCCTGGGACAAGGGGGCTAGAACTGAAGCTTTCTTT. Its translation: CAWDKGARTEAFF.

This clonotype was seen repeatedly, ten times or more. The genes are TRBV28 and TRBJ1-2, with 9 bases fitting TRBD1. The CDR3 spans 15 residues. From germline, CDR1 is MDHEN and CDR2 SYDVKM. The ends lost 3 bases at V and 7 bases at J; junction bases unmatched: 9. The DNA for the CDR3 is TGTGCCAGCAGTTTTGACCGGGACAGGGTATTTGGCTACACCTTC. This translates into CASSFDRDRVFGYTF.

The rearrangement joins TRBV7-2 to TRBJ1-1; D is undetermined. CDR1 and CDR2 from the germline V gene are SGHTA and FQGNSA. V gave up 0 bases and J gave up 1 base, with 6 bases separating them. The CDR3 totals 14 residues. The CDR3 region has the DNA TGTGCCAGCAGCTTAGCGGCCGAGAACACTGAAGCTTTCTTT. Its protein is CASSLAAENTEAFF.

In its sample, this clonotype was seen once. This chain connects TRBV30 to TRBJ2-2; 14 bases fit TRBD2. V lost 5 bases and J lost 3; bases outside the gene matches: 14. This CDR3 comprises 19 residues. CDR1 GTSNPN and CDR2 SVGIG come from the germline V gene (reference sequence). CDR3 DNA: TGTGCCTGGTCTTGCCCCGGGACTAGCGGGGGCCATGACACCGGGGAGCTGTTTTTT. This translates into CAWSCPGTSGGHDTGELFF.

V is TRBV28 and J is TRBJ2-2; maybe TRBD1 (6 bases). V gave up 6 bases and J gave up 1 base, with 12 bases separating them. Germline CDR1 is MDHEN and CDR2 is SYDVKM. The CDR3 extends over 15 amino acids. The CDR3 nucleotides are TGTGCCAGCAGGCCTGGGGGCCTGAACACCGGGGAGCTGTTTTTT. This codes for CASRPGGLNTGELFF.

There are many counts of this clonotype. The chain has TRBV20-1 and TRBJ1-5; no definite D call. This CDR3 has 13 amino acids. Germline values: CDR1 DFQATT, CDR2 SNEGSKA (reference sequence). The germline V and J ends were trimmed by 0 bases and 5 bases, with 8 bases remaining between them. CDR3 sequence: CSARDFGDQPQHF. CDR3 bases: TGCAGTGCTAGAGATTTCGGGGATCAGCCCCAGCATTTT.

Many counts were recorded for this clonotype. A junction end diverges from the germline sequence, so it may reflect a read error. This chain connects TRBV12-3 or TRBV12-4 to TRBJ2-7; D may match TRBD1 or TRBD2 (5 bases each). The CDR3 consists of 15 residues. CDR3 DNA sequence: TGTGCCGGCAGTTTGGGACGGCCGGACTCCTACGAGCAGTACTTC. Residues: CAGSLGRPDSYEQYF.

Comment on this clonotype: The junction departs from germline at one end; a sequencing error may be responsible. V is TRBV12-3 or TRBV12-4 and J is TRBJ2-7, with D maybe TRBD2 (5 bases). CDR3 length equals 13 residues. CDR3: CASNTGSRSYPDF. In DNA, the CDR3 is TGTGCCAGCAATACGGGGTCGCGTTCCTACCCGGACTTC.

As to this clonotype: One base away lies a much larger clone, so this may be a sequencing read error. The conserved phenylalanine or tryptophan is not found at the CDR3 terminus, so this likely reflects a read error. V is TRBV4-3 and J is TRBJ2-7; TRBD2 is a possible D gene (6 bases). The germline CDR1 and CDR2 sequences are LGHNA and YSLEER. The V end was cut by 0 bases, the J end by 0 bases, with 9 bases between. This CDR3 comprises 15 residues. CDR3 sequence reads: CASSQDRGVSYEQYY. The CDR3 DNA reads TGCGCCAGCAGCCAAGACCGCGGGGTCTCCTACGAGCAGTACTAC.

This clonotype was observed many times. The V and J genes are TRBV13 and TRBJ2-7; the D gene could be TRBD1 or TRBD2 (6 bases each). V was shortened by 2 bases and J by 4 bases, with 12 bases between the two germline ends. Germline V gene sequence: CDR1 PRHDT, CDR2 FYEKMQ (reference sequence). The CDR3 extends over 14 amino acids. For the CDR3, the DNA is TGTGCCAGCAGCTTACCGGGGGCGAGGTACGAGCAGTACTTC. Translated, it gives CASSLPGARYEQYF.

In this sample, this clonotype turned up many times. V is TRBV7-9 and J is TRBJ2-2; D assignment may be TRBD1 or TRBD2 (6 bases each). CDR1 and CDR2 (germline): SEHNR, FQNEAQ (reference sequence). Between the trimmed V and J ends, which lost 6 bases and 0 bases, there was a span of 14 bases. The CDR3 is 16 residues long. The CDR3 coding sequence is TGTGCCAGCAGTCGAAGGGGGGCGCCGAACACCGGGGAGCTGTTTTTT. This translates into CASSRRGAPNTGELFF.

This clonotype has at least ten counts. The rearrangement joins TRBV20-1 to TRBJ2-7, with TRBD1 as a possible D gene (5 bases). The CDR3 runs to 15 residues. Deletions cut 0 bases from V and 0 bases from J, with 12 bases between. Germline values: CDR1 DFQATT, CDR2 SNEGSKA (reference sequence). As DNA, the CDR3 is TGCAGTGCTAGAGAAGGGGCTAGGCTCTCCTACGAGCAGTACTTC. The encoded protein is CSAREGARLSYEQYF.

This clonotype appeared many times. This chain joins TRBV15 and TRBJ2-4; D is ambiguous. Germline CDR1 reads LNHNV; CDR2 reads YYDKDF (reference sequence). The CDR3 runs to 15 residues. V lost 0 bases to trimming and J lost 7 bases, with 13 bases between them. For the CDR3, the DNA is TGTGCCACCAGCAGAGATTTTAACTGGGATAACATTCAGTACTTC. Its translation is CATSRDFNWDNIQYF.

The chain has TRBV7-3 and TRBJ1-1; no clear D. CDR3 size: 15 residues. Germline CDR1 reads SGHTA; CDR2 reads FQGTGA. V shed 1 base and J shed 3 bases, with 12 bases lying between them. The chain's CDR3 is CASSLIGGGDTEAFF. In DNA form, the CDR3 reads TGTGCCAGCAGCTTAATCGGAGGTGGGGACACTGAAGCTTTCTTT.

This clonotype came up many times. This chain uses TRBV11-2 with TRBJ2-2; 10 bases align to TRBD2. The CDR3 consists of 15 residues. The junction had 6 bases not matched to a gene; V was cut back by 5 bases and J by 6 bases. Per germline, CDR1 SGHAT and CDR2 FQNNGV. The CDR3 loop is CASSPLAGAAGELFF. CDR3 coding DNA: TGTGCCAGCAGCCCTCTAGCGGGAGCGGCCGGGGAGCTGTTTTTT.

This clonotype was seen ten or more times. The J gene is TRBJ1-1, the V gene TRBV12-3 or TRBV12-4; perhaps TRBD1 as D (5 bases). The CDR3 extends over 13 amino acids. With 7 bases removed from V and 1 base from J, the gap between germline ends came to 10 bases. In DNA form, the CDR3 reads TGTGCCAGCAAAATTGGGGCGAACACTGAAGCTTTCTTT. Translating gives CASKIGANTEAFF.

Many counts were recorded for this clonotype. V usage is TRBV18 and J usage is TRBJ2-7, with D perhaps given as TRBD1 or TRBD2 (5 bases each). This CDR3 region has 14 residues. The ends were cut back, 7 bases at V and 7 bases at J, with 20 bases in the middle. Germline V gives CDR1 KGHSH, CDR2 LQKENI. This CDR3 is CASLPSGAWEEQYF. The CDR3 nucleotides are TGTGCCAGCTTACCGTCCGGGGCTTGGGAAGAGCAGTACTTC. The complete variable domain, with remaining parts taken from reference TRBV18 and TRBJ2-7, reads NAGVMQNPRHLVRRRGQEARLRCSPMKGHSHVYWYRQLPEEGLKFMVYLQKENIIDESGMPKERFSAEFPKEGPSILRIQQVVRGDSAAYFCASLPSGAWEEQYFGPGTRLTVT.

For the CDR3, the DNA is TGTGCCAGCAGTACTATTATCTCGACGACAGATACGCAGTATTTT. It is translated as CASSTIISTTDTQYF. This chain joins TRBV27 and TRBJ2-3; no definite D call. The CDR3 has 15 amino acids. V dropped 5 bases and J dropped 3 bases, with 15 bases sitting between them. Germline CDR1 is MNHEY and CDR2 is SMNVEV (reference sequence).

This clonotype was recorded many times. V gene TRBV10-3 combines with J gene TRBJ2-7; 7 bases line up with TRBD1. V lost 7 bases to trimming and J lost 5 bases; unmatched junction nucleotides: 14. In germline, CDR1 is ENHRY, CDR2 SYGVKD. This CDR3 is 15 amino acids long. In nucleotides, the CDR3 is TGTGCCATCAACCCAAGCCCGGGACAGAGAAACGAGCAGTACTTC. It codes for CAINPSPGQRNEQYF.